This TCR beta chain was recovered during a study of T-cell reconstitution after alpha-beta-depleted transplantation in children. Library preparation (for TCRbeta) was performed with unique molecular identifiers. From the PCR reads, TCRdb called clonotypes with MiXCR, one entry per CDR3 protein. The repertoire holds about 600,000 distinct CDR3 sequences, with about 10% as singletons. The origin of this receptor is a human donor who donated a stem cell graft to a child with acute myeloid leukemia. The specimen was PBMCs from the stem cell graft donor, collected from the stem cell graft.

Here the CDR3 reads CASSPQGSGRPIYF. In DNA form, the CDR3 reads TGTGCCAGCAGCCCCCAAGGATCCGGGCGCCCCATATATTTT. V gene TRBV7-3 combines with J gene TRBJ1-3; unclear D gene. The CDR3 runs 14 residues. Germline CDR1 SGHTA, CDR2 FQGTGA. The V end was cut by 5 bases, the J end by 11 bases, with 19 bases between.